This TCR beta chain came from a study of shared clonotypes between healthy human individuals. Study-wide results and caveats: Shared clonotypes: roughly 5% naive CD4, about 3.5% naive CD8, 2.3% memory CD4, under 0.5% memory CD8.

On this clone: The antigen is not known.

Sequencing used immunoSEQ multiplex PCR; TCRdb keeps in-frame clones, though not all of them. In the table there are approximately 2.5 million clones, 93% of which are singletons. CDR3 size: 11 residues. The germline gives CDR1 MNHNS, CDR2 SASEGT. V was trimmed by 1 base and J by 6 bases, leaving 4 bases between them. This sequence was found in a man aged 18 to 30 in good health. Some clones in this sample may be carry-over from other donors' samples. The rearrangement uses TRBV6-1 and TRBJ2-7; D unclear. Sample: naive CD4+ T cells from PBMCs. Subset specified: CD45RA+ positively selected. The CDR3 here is CASSEVSEQYF. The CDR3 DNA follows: TGTGCCAGCAGTGAAGTGAGCGAGCAGTACTTC.